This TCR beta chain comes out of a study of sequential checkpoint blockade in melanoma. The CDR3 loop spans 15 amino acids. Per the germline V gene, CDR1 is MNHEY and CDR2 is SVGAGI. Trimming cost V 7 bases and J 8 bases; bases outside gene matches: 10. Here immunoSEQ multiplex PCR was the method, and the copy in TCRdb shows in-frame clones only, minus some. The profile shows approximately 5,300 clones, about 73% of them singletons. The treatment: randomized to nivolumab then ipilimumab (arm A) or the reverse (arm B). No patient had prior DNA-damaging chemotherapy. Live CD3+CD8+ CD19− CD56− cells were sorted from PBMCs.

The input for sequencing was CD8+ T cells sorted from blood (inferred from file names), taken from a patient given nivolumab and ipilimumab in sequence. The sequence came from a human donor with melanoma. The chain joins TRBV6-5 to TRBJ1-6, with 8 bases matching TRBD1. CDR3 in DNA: TGTGCCAGCACCGACAGGGGAGATTGGGATTCACCCCTCCACTTT. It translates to CASTDRGDWDSPLHF.